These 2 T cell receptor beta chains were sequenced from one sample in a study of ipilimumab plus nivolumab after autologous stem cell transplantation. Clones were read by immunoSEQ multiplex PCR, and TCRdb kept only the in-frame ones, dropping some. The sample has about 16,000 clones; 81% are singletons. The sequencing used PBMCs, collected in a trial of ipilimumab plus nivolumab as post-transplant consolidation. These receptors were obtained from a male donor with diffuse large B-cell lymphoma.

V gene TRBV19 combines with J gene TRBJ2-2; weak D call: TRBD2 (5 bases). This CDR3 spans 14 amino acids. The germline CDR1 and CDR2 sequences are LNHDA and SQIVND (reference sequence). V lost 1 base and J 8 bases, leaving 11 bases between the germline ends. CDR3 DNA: TGTGCCAGTAGTATAGTAAAATCGGGGGGGGAGCTGTTTTTT. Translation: CASSIVKSGGELFF.

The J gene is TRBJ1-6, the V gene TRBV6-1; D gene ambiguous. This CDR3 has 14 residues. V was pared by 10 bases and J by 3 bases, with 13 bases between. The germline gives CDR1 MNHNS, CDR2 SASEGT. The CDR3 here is CATSTEFYNSPLHF. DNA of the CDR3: TGTGCCACCTCGACCGAGTTCTATAATTCACCCCTCCACTTT.